The rows below give T cell receptor beta chains drawn from one sample of a study of TIL therapy for anti-PD-1-resistant metastatic lung cancer. TCRdb keeps only in-frame clones here, not all; method: immunoSEQ multiplex PCR. The table shows 50,000 to 70,000 clones, with about two thirds occurring only once. The starting material was blood, obtained at baseline. Every receptor here comes from a person between 25 and 80 years old with non-small cell lung cancer. Both conserved end residues are trimmed from each CDR3. The D gene is left open where the match is weak.

D gene,J gene,V gene,CDR3 protein
-,TRBJ1-1,TRBV27,ASWLSTNTEAF
-,TRBJ1-6,TRBV5-8,ASSLVPGAPLH
TRBD1,TRBJ2-7,TRBV5-1,ATKTGQGYEEQY
-,TRBJ2-6,TRBV28,ASSHGTGRGANVLT
-,TRBJ2-7,TRBV5-1,ASSLYMTAGTPAEQY
TRBD1,TRBJ2-1,TRBV5-1,ASSRGTDAPDEQF
-,TRBJ2-6,TRBV6-1,ASSVKGLMWSGANVLT
-,TRBJ2-2,TRBV5-1,ASSSGESNTGELF
TRBD1,TRBJ2-3,TRBV5-8,ASSLARTGGTDTQY
TRBD1,TRBJ2-3,TRBV5-6,ASSLRGGQGTDTQY
-,TRBJ1-4,TRBV27,ASSLFGRGTNEKLF
TRBD2,TRBJ2-1,TRBV9,ASSGLSGRVGEQF
-,TRBJ2-5,TRBV28,ASSLFGLGGEQETQY
-,TRBJ2-1,TRBV29-1,SVAGKSSYNEQF
-,TRBJ2-1,TRBV5-1,ASTPGIGADEQF
-,TRBJ1-4,TRBV7-9,ASSLMDRPEKLF
-,TRBJ1-1,TRBV19,ASSTYTVNTEAF
-,TRBJ2-2,TRBV30,AWSGIYSTGELF
-,TRBJ1-1,TRBV6-5,ASSYGRGTPEAF
-,TRBJ2-1,TRBV7-9,ASSLVGVYNEQF
TRBD1,TRBJ1-1,TRBV6-6,ASSHSRTGLNTEAF
-,TRBJ1-2,TRBV5-1,ASSFPGGAYGYT